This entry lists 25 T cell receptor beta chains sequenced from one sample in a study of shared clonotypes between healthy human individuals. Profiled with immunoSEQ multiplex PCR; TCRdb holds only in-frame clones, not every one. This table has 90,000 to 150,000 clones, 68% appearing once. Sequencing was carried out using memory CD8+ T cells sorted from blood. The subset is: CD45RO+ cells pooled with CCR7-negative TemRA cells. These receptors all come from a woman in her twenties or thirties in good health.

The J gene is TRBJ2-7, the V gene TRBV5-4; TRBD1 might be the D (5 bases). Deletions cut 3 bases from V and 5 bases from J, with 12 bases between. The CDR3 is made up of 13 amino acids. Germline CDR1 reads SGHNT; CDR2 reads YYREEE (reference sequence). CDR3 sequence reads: CASSSPRGNEQYF. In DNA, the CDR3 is TGTGCCAGCAGCTCCCCAAGGGGAAACGAGCAGTACTTC.

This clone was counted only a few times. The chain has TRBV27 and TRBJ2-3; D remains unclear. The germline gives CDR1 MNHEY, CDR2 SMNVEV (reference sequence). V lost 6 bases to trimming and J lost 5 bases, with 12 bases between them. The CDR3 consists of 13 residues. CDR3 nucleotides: TGTGCCAGCAGCAAAATTAGAGAAGATACGCAGTATTTT. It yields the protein CASSKIREDTQYF.

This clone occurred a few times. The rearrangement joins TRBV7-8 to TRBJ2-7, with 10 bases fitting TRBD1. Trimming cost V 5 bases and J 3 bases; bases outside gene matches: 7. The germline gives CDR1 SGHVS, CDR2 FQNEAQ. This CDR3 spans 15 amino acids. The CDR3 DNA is TGTGCCAGCAGCACGGGACAGGGGCCTAGCTACGAGCAGTACTTC. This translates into CASSTGQGPSYEQYF. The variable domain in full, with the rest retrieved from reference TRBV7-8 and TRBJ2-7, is GAGVSQSPRYKVAKRGQDVALRCDPISGHVSLFWYQQALGQGPEFLTYFQNEAQLDKSGLPSDRFFAERPEGSVSTLKIQRTQQEDSAVYLCASSTGQGPSYEQYFGPGTRLTVT.

CDR3 residues: CASSVAGSYEQYF. The CDR3 DNA reads as TGTGCCAGCAGCGTAGCGGGATCCTACGAGCAGTACTTC. The chain carries TRBV9 and TRBJ2-7, with D possibly TRBD2 on 5 matching bases. Germline CDR1 SGDLS, CDR2 YYNGEE. This CDR3 has 13 residues. The V end lost 0 bases, the J end lost 1 base, and 5 bases lay between the germline ends.

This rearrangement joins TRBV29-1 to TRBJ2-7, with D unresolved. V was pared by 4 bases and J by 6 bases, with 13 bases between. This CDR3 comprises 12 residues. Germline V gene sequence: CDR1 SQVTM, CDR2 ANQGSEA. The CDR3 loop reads CSVVLASREQYF. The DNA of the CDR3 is TGCAGCGTTGTCCTGGCCTCCCGCGAGCAGTACTTC.

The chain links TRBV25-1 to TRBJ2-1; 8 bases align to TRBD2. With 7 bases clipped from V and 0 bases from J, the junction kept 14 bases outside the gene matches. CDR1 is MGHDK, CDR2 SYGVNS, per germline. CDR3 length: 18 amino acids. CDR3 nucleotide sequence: TGTGCCAGCACCTGGGGGGGTAGCGGGATGAGCTCCTACAATGAGCAGTTCTTC. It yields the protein CASTWGGSGMSSYNEQFF.

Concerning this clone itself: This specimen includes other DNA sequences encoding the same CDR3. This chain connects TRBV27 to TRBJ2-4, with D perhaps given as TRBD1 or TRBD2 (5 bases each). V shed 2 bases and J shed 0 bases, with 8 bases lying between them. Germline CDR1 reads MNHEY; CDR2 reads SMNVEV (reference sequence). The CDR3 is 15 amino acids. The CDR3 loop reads CASSLPGLAKNIQYF. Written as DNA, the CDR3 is TGTGCCAGCAGTTTACCGGGGCTAGCCAAAAACATTCAGTACTTC.

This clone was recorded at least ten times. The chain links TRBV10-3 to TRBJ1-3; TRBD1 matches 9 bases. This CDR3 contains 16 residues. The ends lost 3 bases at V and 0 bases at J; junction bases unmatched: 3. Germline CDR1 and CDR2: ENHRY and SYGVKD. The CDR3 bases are TGTGCCATCAGTGATGGGGACAGGGTCTCTGGAAACACCATATATTTT. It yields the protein CAISDGDRVSGNTIYF.

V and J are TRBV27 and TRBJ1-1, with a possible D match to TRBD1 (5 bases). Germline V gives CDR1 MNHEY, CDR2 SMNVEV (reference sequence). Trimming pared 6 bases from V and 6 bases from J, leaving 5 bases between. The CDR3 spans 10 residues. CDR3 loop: CASRGAEAFF. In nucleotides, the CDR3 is TGTGCCAGCAGAGGGGCTGAAGCTTTCTTT.

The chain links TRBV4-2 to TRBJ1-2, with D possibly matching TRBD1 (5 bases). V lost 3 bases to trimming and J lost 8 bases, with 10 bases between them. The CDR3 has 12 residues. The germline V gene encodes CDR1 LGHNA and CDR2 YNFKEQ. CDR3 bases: TGTGCCAGCAGCCAGACAGACGGAGGCTACACCTTC. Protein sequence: CASSQTDGGYTF.

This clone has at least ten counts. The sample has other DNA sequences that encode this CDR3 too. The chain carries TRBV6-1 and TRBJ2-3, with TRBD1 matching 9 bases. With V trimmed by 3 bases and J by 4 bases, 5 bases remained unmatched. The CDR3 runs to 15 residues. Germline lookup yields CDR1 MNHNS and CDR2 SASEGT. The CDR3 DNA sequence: TGTGCCAGCAGTGAGAACACAGGGGGCGCAGATACGCAGTATTTT. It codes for CASSENTGGADTQYF.

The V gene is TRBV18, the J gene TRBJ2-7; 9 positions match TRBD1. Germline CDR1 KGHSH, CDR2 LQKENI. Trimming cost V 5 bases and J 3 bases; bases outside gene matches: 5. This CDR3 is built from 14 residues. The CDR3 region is CASSRMGQGYEQYF. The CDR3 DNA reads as TGTGCCAGCTCAAGAATGGGACAGGGCTACGAGCAGTACTTC. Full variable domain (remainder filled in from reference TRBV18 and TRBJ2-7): NAGVMQNPRHLVRRRGQEARLRCSPMKGHSHVYWYRQLPEEGLKFMVYLQKENIIDESGMPKERFSAEFPKEGPSILRIQQVVRGDSAAYFCASSRMGQGYEQYFGPGTRLTVT.

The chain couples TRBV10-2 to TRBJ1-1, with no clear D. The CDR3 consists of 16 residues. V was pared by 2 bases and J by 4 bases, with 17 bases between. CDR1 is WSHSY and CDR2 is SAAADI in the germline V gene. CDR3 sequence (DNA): TGCGCCAGCAGTGAGATCGGCCGCAGCGTGAGCACTGAAGCTTTCTTT. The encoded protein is CASSEIGRSVSTEAFF.

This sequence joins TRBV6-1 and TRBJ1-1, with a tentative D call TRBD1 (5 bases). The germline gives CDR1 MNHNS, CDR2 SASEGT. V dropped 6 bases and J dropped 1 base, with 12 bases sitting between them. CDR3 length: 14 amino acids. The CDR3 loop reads CASSRTQGNTEAFF. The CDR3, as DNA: TGTGCCAGCAGCCGAACCCAGGGGAACACTGAAGCTTTCTTT.

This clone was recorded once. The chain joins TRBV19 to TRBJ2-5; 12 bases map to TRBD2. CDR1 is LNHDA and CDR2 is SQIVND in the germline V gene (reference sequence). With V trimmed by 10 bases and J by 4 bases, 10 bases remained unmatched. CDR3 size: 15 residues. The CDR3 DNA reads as TGTGCCACCAACCTAGCGGGAGGGCCCCGAGAGACCCAGTACTTC. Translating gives CATNLAGGPRETQYF. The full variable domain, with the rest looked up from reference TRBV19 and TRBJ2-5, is DGGITQSPKYLFRKEGQNVTLSCEQNLNHDAMYWYRQDPGQGLRLIYYSQIVNDFQKGDIAEGYSVSREKKESFPLTVTSAQKNPTAFYLCATNLAGGPRETQYFGPGTRLLVL.

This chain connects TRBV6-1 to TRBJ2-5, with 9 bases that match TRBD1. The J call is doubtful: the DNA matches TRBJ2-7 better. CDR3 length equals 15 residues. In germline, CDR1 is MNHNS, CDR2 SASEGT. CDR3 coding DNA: TGTGCCAGCAGTGAAGCGACAGGGGGACACTACGAGCAGTACTTC. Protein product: CASSEATGGHYEQYF.

CDR3 DNA: TGTGCCAGCAGCTTAGCCACAGGGGACACAGATACGCAGTATTTT. Amino acid sequence: CASSLATGDTDTQYF. The chain joins TRBV7-2 to TRBJ2-3; 7 nucleotides line up with TRBD1. Germline V gene data show CDR1 as SGHTA and CDR2 as FQGNSA. After removal of 0 bases from V and 2 bases from J, the junction contained 2 bases not matched to a gene. The CDR3 is 15 residues long.

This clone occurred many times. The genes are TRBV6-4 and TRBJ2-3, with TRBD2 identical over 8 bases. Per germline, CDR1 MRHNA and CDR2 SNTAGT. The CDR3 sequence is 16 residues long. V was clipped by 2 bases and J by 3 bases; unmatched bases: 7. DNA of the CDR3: TGTGCCAGCAGTGACCAAGCGGGAGTAGAGACAGATACGCAGTATTTT. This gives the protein CASSDQAGVETDTQYF.

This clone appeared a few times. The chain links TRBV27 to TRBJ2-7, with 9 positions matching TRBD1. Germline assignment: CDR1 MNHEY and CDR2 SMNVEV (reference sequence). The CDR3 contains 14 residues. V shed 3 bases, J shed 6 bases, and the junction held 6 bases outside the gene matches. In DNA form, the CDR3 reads TGTGCCAGCAGTTTCAACAGGGGGCGCGGCGAGCAGTACTTC. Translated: CASSFNRGRGEQYF.

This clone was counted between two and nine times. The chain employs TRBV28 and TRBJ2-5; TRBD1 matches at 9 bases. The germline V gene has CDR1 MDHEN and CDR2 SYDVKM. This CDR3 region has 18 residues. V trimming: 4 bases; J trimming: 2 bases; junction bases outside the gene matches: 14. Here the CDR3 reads CASSSRTGATFRQETQYF. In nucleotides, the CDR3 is TGTGCCAGCAGTTCCCGGACAGGGGCGACGTTCCGGCAAGAGACCCAGTACTTC.

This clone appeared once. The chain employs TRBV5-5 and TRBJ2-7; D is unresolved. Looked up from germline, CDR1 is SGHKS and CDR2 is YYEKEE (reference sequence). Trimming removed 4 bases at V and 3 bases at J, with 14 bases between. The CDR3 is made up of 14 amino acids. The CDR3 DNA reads TGTGCCAGCAGCCCTCCGAGAAAGGTCTACGAGCAGTACTTC. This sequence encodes CASSPPRKVYEQYF.

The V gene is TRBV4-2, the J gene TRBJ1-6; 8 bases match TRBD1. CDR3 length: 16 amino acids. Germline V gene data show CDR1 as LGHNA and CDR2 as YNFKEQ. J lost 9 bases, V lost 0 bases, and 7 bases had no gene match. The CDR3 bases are TGTGCCAGCAGCCAAGATTCCGGGACAGGCAGTTCACCCCTCCACTTT. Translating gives CASSQDSGTGSSPLHF.

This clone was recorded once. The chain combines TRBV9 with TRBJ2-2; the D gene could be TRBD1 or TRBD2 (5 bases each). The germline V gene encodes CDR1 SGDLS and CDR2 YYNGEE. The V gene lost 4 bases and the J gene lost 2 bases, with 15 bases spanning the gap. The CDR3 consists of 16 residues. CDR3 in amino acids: CASSTRGGSNTGELFF. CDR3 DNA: TGTGCCAGCAGCACCCGTGGGGGTAGTAACACCGGGGAGCTGTTTTTT.

The CDR3 DNA is TGCAGCGTTGAGCCTAGCGGGAGGGGAGATACGCAGTATTTT. It encodes CSVEPSGRGDTQYF. The chain has TRBV29-1 and TRBJ2-3; 12 nucleotides align to TRBD2. The ends lost 3 bases at V and 5 bases at J; junction bases unmatched: 3. From germline, CDR1 is SQVTM and CDR2 ANQGSEA. This CDR3 is 14 amino acids long.

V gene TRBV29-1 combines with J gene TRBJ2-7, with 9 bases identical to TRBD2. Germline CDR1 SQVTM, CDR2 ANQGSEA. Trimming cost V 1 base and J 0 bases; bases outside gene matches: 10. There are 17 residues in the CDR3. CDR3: CSVEGASGKSSSYEQYF. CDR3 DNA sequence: TGCAGCGTTGAAGGGGCTAGCGGGAAATCGAGCTCCTACGAGCAGTACTTC.